What follows are 5 T cell receptor beta chains derived from one specimen sequenced in a study of cytomegalovirus exposure and HLA in healthy donors (dated by TCRdb to about 2017). Receptors were amplified or captured by the immunoSEQ multiplex PCR assay. For the multiplex PCR, a mixture combining 60 forward primers for TCR Vbeta segments and 13 reverse primers for TCR Jbeta segments was used. The source is immuneACCESS, and TCRdb retained only in-frame sequences with V and J called. Part of the clones is not carried over; for the studies checked, unresolved V genes explain less than half of this, and the remainder is unexplained. Present in this sample are roughly 160,000 clones, roughly four fifths of which were seen just once. The top ten constitute more than 2.5% of the sample. The sample consisted of PBMCs. The receptor source for this set is a female donor in good health and CMV-seronegative.

V gene TRBV11-3 combines with J gene TRBJ2-1; 11 bases are a match to TRBD2. The CDR3 sequence is 15 residues long. Trimming at V came to 6 bases and at J to 3 bases, leaving 4 bases not matched to a gene. The germline CDR1 and CDR2 sequences are SGHNT and YENEEA. This CDR3 reads CASSPGTSGYNEQFF. DNA for the CDR3: TGTGCCAGCAGTCCCGGGACTAGCGGCTACAATGAGCAGTTCTTC.

The gene calls are TRBV4-3 and TRBJ1-4; D is perhaps TRBD1 (6 bases). This CDR3 is 17 amino acids long. V lost 0 bases and J lost 7, with 18 bases in between. The germline CDR1 and CDR2 sequences are LGHNA and YSLEER. The CDR3 DNA reads TGCGCCAGCAGCCAAGATCGATGGGGGGGCGCCCGTGAAAAACTGTTTTTT. It translates to CASSQDRWGGAREKLFF.

The table lists this clone with a few counts. This chain links TRBV5-1 with TRBJ2-7, with TRBD1 matching over 7 bases. With 3 bases clipped from V and 3 bases from J, the junction kept 3 bases outside the gene matches. This CDR3 comprises 13 residues. The germline V gene has CDR1 SGHRS and CDR2 YFSETQ. In DNA, the CDR3 is TGCGCCAGCAGCTGGGACAGCTACTACGAGCAGTACTTC. The encoded protein is CASSWDSYYEQYF.

The chain combines TRBV19 with TRBJ1-1; TRBD1 matches at 8 bases. Germline V CDR1 and CDR2: LNHDA, SQIVND (reference sequence). The CDR3 contains 13 residues. The V segment lost 5 bases and the J segment 4 bases; nucleotides outside the gene matches: 3. CDR3 nucleotides: TGTGCCAGTAGTTCTGACAGGGGCACTGAAGCTTTCTTT. It translates to CASSSDRGTEAFF.

The chain recombines TRBV7-3 with TRBJ1-6; D may be TRBD1 (5 bases). Germline CDR1 reads SGHTA; CDR2 reads FQGTGA. The CDR3 runs to 15 residues. V dropped 0 bases and J dropped 7 bases, with 10 bases sitting between them. In DNA form, the CDR3 reads TGTGCCAGCAGCTTAACGGGCTCAGGGAATTCACCCCTCCACTTT. Its protein is CASSLTGSGNSPLHF.